A few counts support the clone carrying this T cell receptor (beta chain). Its antigen is currently unknown. Bulk TCR libraries were made with methods that had been previously described and with listed TCR primers. TCRdb independently ran MiXCR on the PCR reads; one entry per CDR3 protein. The repertoire holds around 460,000 distinct CDR3 sequences, with around a fifth as singletons. The sample comes from a study of molecular identifiers for immune sequencing clone quantification. Notes on the study in general: Highly expanded clone sizes could be underestimated by identical TCR molecules sharing a barcode. Jurkat TCR RNA spiked in from one cell reportedly remained identifiable amid about a million naive cells. Clones that exceeded 20 RNA copies held over 99% of effector molecules, yet under 1% in naive cells.

After removal of 4 bases from V and 6 bases from J, the junction contained 10 bases not matched to a gene. Germline V lookup: CDR1 SGHDT, CDR2 YYEEEE. CDR3 length: 15 residues. Material: naive CD8+ T cells from blood, with Jurkat cell RNA spiked in. Documented subset: FACS-sorted CD8+CD4-CCR7+CD45RA+ naive T cells. The receptor comes from a human donor in good health. Some libraries in this study had Jurkat cell RNA spiked in. The rearrangement joins TRBV5-6 to TRBJ2-7; 10 bases line up with TRBD1. The CDR3 DNA reads as TGTGCCAGCAGCCCCCCGGGACAGGGGTCTCTCGAGCAGTACTTC. Its protein is CASSPPGQGSLEQYF. The full variable domain, in which reference TRBV5-6 and TRBJ2-7 provide the parts outside the CDR3, is DAGVTQSPTHLIKTRGQQVTLRCSPKSGHDTVSWYQQALGQGPQFIFQYYEEEERQRGNFPDRFSGHQFPNYSSELNVNALLLGDSALYLCASSPPGQGSLEQYFGPGTRLTVT.